This TCR beta chain was identified in a study of T cells expressing NK-cell markers. TCRdb reworked the 5' RACE reads into one entry per CDR3 protein, no DNA. The table for this sample gives roughly 430,000 distinct CDR3 sequences. Source material: blood T cells: a sorted CD56 or NKG2C T cell subset, CD4+ or CD8+ T cells, or bulk PBMC T cells (not recorded which). This receptor was obtained from a woman aged 18-70 years in good health.

The CDR3 sequence: CASSLGRGDYNEQFF. The rearrangement links TRBV7-3 to TRBJ2-1; TCRdb indicates TRBD2, and absent DNA this call remains unverified. CDR1 is SGHTA and CDR2 is FQGTGA in the germline V gene. CDR3 length equals 15 residues.